This T cell receptor (beta chain) came from a study of blood T cell repertoires in COVID-19. About the study: Acute-phase and convalescent COVID-19 samples originated in the United States, Italy and Spain. In each case, the material was cDNA or gDNA derived from T cells, B-cell-depleted T cells, or PBMCs.

Germline trimming cut 1 base from V and 8 bases from J; bases unmatched to any gene: 22. From germline, CDR1 is LGHDT and CDR2 YNNKEL (reference sequence). The CDR3 runs 20 residues. Original processing notes: Reference gene primer amplification in the assay estimated nucleated cell counts. TCRdb's table, derived via immunoSEQ multiplex PCR, lists solely in-frame clones and lacks some. D and trimming come from the DNA, and the V and J calls and clone size come from that table. Found here are about 110,000 clones, more than 75% of them singletons; the top ten hold 3% to 3.5%. The sequencing input was peripheral blood. This clonotype was sampled from a woman in her forties or fifties with acute or convalescent COVID-19. V and J are TRBV3-1 (or the pseudogene TRBV3-2) and TRBJ1-4, with 7 bases that match TRBD1. The CDR3 loop is CASSQGATSKIGQAVEKLFF. The CDR3 DNA follows: TGTGCCAGCAGCCAAGGGGCCACTTCAAAGATCGGACAGGCTGTAGAAAAACTGTTTTTT.